These T cell receptor beta chains were read from a single sample in a study of blood T cell repertoires in COVID-19. Sequencing was performed with immunoSEQ multiplex PCR; in TCRdb, only in-frame clones are kept and a portion is missing. The data hold under 250,000 clones, with 75% to 85% observed a single time. The sequencing input was peripheral blood. These receptors all stem from a human donor in a cohort sampled during active COVID-19. The CDR3 runs from the conserved cysteine through the conserved F or W. The D gene is left open where the match is weak. Part of the rows lack a size; the others show once, few, many or a class for expanded clones.

CDR3nt	CDR3aa	abundance	d_gene	j_gene	v_gene
TGCAGCGTTGAAGATGTGACAGGGCAGGGCTACACCTTC	CSVEDVTGQGYTF	NA	TRBD1	TRBJ1-2	TRBV29-1
TGCGCCAGCAGCTTGGACAGGGTCAACCTCGAGCAGTACTTC	CASSLDRVNLEQYF	once	NA	TRBJ2-7	TRBV5-1
TGTGCCAGCAGTTTATTCCGGACAGTGTACGAGCAGTACTTC	CASSLFRTVYEQYF	NA	NA	TRBJ2-7	TRBV28
TGTGCCAGCAGCCCATACGAAGGGAGTACTGAAAAACTGTTTTTT	CASSPYEGSTEKLFF	NA	NA	TRBJ1-4	TRBV3-1/TRBV3-2
TGTGCCAGTAGTATCGAGGTCAGTTCGTGGAACACCGGGGAGCTGTTTTTT	CASSIEVSSWNTGELFF	NA	NA	TRBJ2-2	TRBV19
TGTGCCAGCTTCTCGAGGGGGGGGAGAGGCTACACCTTC	CASFSRGGRGYTF	NA	NA	TRBJ1-2	TRBV12-3/TRBV12-4
TGCGCCAGCAGCTTGGCTGCGAACACCGGGGAGCTGTTTTTT	CASSLAANTGELFF	few	NA	TRBJ2-2	TRBV5-1
TGTGCCAGCGGCCTAGATATCACAGATACGCAGTATTTT	CASGLDITDTQYF	few	NA	TRBJ2-3	TRBV6-5
TGTGCTAGTGGTTTGGGGTCCCAGGGACAGGGATATGAGACCCAGTACTTC	CASGLGSQGQGYETQYF	NA	TRBD1	TRBJ2-5	TRBV12-5
TGTGCCAGTAGTATAGTTGGAGGCGGCTACACCTTC	CASSIVGGGYTF	NA	NA	TRBJ1-2	TRBV19
TGTGCCAGCAGTGAGAATTACAGGGAAAGGGAGACCCAGTACTTC	CASSENYRERETQYF	NA	NA	TRBJ2-5	TRBV6-1
TGTGCCAGCTCACCGACAGGGTTCCCCTACGAGCAGTACTTC	CASSPTGFPYEQYF	NA	TRBD1	TRBJ2-7	TRBV18
TGTGCCGTCAAAGGGGCAATCTCTTCCTACGAGCAGTACTTC	CAVKGAISSYEQYF	many	NA	TRBJ2-7	TRBV10-3
TGCAGCGTTAATACAGGGTATGGCTACACCTTC	CSVNTGYGYTF	NA	NA	TRBJ1-2	TRBV29-1
TGTGCCAGCAGCGTAGATCCCCCCGGACAGGGCTACAAATCAGATACGCAGTATTTT	CASSVDPPGQGYKSDTQYF	NA	TRBD1	TRBJ2-3	TRBV9
TGTGCCAGCAGCTCCTCGCAGGGGGCGGGTGGGGCCAACGTCCTGACTTTC	CASSSSQGAGGANVLTF	NA	TRBD1	TRBJ2-6	TRBV7-9
TGTGCCAGCAGACCGGACTATAATTGGGATGAGCAGTTCTTC	CASRPDYNWDEQFF	NA	NA	TRBJ2-1	TRBV11-2
TGTGCCACCGGTAGACTAGCGGACAACACCGGGGAGCTGTTTTTT	CATGRLADNTGELFF	NA	TRBD2	TRBJ2-2	TRBV24-1
TGTGCCAGCAGTTACTCGAGGTTTGGGAGCAATCAGCCCCAGCATTTT	CASSYSRFGSNQPQHF	once	NA	TRBJ1-5	TRBV6-2/TRBV6-3
TGTGCCAGCAGCCCTAGGACACCCATGAACACTGAAGCTTTCTTT	CASSPRTPMNTEAFF	NA	NA	TRBJ1-1	TRBV3-1/TRBV3-2
TGTGCCAGCAGCTTGCAGGACAGGAGCTACGAGCAGTACTTC	CASSLQDRSYEQYF	NA	TRBD1	TRBJ2-7	TRBV5-4
TGCGCCAGCAGCTTCCAGACTTCTAGCGGCCACTACGAGCAGTACTTC	CASSFQTSSGHYEQYF	NA	TRBD2	TRBJ2-7	TRBV5-1
TGCGCCAGCAGCCCCGGACAGGGGGCAACTAATGAAAAACTGTTTTTT	CASSPGQGATNEKLFF	NA	TRBD1	TRBJ1-4	TRBV4-1
TGTGCCAGCAGCCTACTAGCGGGAAGCTCCTACGAGCAGTACTTC	CASSLLAGSSYEQYF	few	TRBD2	TRBJ2-7	TRBV5-6
TGTGCCAGCAGTGATAGTCGATACGAGCAGTACTTC	CASSDSRYEQYF	NA	NA	TRBJ2-7	TRBV6-1
TGCGCCAGCAGCCAAGATCCCACAGGAACCTATGGCTACACCTTC	CASSQDPTGTYGYTF	NA	NA	TRBJ1-2	TRBV4-1
TGTGCCAGCAGCAGGGACTGGGGTAATTCACCCCTCCACTTT	CASSRDWGNSPLHF	NA	NA	TRBJ1-6	TRBV11-2
TGTGCCAGCAGCGTTAGGTCTAGCGGGGGCACAGATACGCAGTATTTT	CASSVRSSGGTDTQYF	NA	TRBD2	TRBJ2-3	TRBV9
TGTGCCAGTACCAGACAGGCGGAAAACACCATATATTTT	CASTRQAENTIYF	NA	NA	TRBJ1-3	TRBV19
TGTGCTAGCAGCTTAGCAGTTCGGGGAGAGACCCAGTACTTC	CASSLAVRGETQYF	NA	NA	TRBJ2-5	TRBV7-7
TGTGCCACCAGCGGGGGGGTTGGCGAGCAGTACTTC	CATSGGVGEQYF	NA	TRBD2	TRBJ2-7	TRBV24-1
TGTGCCAGCAGCTTTGGCGGGAACAGAGATACGCAGTATTTT	CASSFGGNRDTQYF	NA	NA	TRBJ2-3	TRBV7-8
TGTGCCAGCAGCCCACCTAGCGGGAGGGCCGGAGAGCAGTACTTC	CASSPPSGRAGEQYF	once	TRBD2	TRBJ2-7	TRBV7-9
TGTGCCAGCAGTGGTAACAGCCAAGAGACCCAGTACTTC	CASSGNSQETQYF	NA	NA	TRBJ2-5	TRBV2
TGTGCCAGCAGTTTTACTACGGGACAGGGAAGGACTGAAGCTTTCTTT	CASSFTTGQGRTEAFF	NA	TRBD1	TRBJ1-1	TRBV28
TGTGCCAGCAGCTTGACGGGGGTGGCAGAGACCCAGTACTTC	CASSLTGVAETQYF	NA	NA	TRBJ2-5	TRBV5-4
TGTGCTAGTGGTTTGGGGCAAGGGGCCTACAATGAGCAGTTCTTC	CASGLGQGAYNEQFF	NA	NA	TRBJ2-1	TRBV12-5
TGTGCCAGCAGACGGGGACTCCGCTCTGGAAACACCATATATTTT	CASRRGLRSGNTIYF	NA	NA	TRBJ1-3	TRBV3-1/TRBV3-2
TGTGCCAGCAGCCGACAGGACCGCTGGTCACCCCTCCACTTT	CASSRQDRWSPLHF	NA	NA	TRBJ1-6	TRBV5-4
TGTGCCAGCAGCTGGACTAGAGAAGAGACCCAGTACTTC	CASSWTREETQYF	NA	TRBD2	TRBJ2-5	TRBV7-3
TGTGCCAGTAGTATTTTGGGGGGGGGCACAGATACGCAGTATTTT	CASSILGGGTDTQYF	NA	TRBD2	TRBJ2-3	TRBV19
TGTGCCAGCAGAGCACCGAGCGGAGGAAATTCACCCCTCCACTTT	CASRAPSGGNSPLHF	NA	NA	TRBJ1-6	TRBV27
TGTGCCAGCAGTGAGAGAGGTCCTGGAAACACCATATATTTT	CASSERGPGNTIYF	once	NA	TRBJ1-3	TRBV6-1
TGTGCCAGCAGCTTAGATCAAACTAGTCAAGAGACCCAGTACTTC	CASSLDQTSQETQYF	NA	NA	TRBJ2-5	TRBV11-2
TGTGCCAGCAGCCCCAGACAGGGGGCTGGCACTGAAGCTTTCTTT	CASSPRQGAGTEAFF	NA	TRBD1	TRBJ1-1	TRBV9
TGCAGTGCTAGTGGCCTAGCGGGCTCCTACAATGAGCAGTTCTTC	CSASGLAGSYNEQFF	NA	TRBD2	TRBJ2-1	TRBV20-1
TGTGCCAGCAGTCAGCGGCGGGTGAACACTGAAGCTTTCTTT	CASSQRRVNTEAFF	NA	NA	TRBJ1-1	TRBV27
TGTACTAGGGTGTCCTATAATTCACCCCTCCACTTT	CTRVSYNSPLHF	NA	NA	TRBJ1-6	TRBV12-3/TRBV12-4
TGTGCCAGCAGCGGTAGTGCAACTAATGAAAAACTGTTTTTT	CASSGSATNEKLFF	NA	NA	TRBJ1-4	TRBV25-1
TGCGCCAGCAGTGATGCAGGGTCGAACACTGAAGCTTTCTTT	CASSDAGSNTEAFF	NA	NA	TRBJ1-1	TRBV10-2
TGTGCCAGCAGCTCGACAGGGGGCTCCTACAATGAGCAGTTCTTC	CASSSTGGSYNEQFF	NA	TRBD1	TRBJ2-1	TRBV5-8